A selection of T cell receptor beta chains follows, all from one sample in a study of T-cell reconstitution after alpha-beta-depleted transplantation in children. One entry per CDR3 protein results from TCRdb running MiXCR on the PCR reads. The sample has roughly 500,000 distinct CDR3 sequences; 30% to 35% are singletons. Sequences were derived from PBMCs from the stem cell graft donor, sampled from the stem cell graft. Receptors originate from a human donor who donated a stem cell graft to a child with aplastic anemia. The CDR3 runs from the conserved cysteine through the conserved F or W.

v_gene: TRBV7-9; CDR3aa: CASSSTAGNEQFF
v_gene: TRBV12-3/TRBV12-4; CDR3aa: CASTQGSENQPQHF
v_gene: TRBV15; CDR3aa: CATSRDTKIGTEAFF
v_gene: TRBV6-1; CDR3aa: CASRGGPGYLGYTF
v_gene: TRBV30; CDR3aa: CAWSPDRGQPQHF
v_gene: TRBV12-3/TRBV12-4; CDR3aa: CASSAGSGRLFF
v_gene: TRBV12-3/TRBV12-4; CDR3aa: CASSLVDRANYGYTF
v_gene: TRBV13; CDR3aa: CASSSLGSTRDTQYF
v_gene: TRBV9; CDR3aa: CASSVDVGDSTNEKLFF
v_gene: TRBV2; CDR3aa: CASSPYSGTSRSNTGELFF
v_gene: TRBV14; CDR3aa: CASSPTTSWADTQYF
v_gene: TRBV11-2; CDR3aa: CASSLEPSGFTEAFF
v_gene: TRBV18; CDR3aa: CASSPPSSPGETQYF
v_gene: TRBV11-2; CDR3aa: CASSFHWGGTKNIQYF
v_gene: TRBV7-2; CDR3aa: CASSSRSSGDPGELFF
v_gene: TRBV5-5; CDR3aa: CASSPQTPISGANVLTF
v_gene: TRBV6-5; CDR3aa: CASSYSPRDTQYF
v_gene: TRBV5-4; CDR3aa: CASSLAIREGEQYF
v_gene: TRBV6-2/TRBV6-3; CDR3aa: CASRASELLTGELFF
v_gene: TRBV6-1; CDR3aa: CASEGTHVLLAKNIQYF
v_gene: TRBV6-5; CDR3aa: CASSYGQLNYNSPLHF
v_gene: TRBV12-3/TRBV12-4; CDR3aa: CASSPGHNNEQFF
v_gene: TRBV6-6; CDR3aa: CASTIQGFNEQYF
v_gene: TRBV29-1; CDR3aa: CSLRDGRDNEQFF
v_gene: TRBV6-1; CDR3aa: CASSIKQGDHEQYF
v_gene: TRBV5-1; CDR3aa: CASMQGNDGSYNEQFF
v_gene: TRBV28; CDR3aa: CANTKKRGAREQYF